This T cell receptor (beta chain) was identified in a study of regulatory T cells in long-lasting Graves disease listed by TCRdb under 2021. Background for the entire study: Persistent Graves' disease was defined as persistently positive TSH receptor autoantibodies together with antithyroid drug treatment for over 5 years. Peripheral blood TCR sequencing and RNA sequencing compared persistent Graves' disease patients with newly diagnosed Graves' disease patients. The study was registered as a clinical trial and conducted in China. A total of some 35 samples underwent TCR sequencing, from some 13 patients with persistent Graves' disease and roughly 20 patients with newly diagnosed Graves' disease. In the clinical cohort, patients with persistent Graves' disease had used antithyroid drugs for an average of about 10.3 years.

The sample's time point label, in plain terms: persistent/refractory GD, antithyroid drugs over 5 years with positive TRAb. For both TCR sequencing and RNA sequencing, RNA was extracted from PBMCs using TRIzol. The diagnosis of Graves' disease was made according to American Thyroid Association guidelines. The patients came from an endocrinology department in Xi'an, China. Each patient gave roughly 8.4 milliliters of peripheral blood, collected in an EDTA anticoagulant tube. PBMCs were isolated by Ficoll Paque Plus density gradient separation without further T cell sorting. An Agilent 2100 Bioanalyzer and agarose gel were used to assess RNA quality, and a NanoDrop 2000 was used to measure RNA concentration. This clonotype was counted only a few times. Its antigen target is currently unknown. No quality values exist for individual bases; no much larger clone is one base distant. Findings and caveats that apply to the study as a whole: A larger number of public clonotypes was shared among persistent patients (around 3,000) than among newly diagnosed patients (roughly 980). Compared with newly diagnosed patients, patients with persistent Graves' disease had lower TCR Shannon entropy and fewer highly expanded clones, which suggests clonal expansion. Sequencing and analysis were limited to the TCR beta chain. Peripheral blood alone was examined, since thyroid tissue, which constituted the primary lesion, could not be accessed. As a limitation, the authors acknowledged that the small sample size may reduce accuracy. Persistent disease showed preferential use of TRBV28, TRBJ1-2 and TRBJ2-5, whereas newly diagnosed disease favored TRBV20-1 and TRBJ2-1.

The protocol used for the library was multiplex PCR. The sample was run on an Illumina HiSeq 4000. iRepertoire HTBI primers and Arm-PCR amplification of CDR3 regions were used to construct TCR beta libraries. PCR products were gel purified before sequencing. The authors processed their data as follows. Gene usage analysis of CDR3 amino acid clonotypes relied on the approximately 62 TRBV and fewer than 15 TRBJ segments identified across samples. COPE and FqMerger were used to merge the filtered high-quality paired reads into contigs. Contigs were aligned with BLAST to IMGT TRBV, TRBD and TRBJ reference genes, and CDR3 was defined per IMGT. Highly expanded clones were defined as clonotypes with a frequency above 0.1%. Shannon entropy served as the measure of repertoire diversity, while the Gini coefficient captured V-J evenness. Clonotypes shared by more than one individual were considered public. TCRdb cleaned the public reads at Q25 with fastp, built clones with MiXCR and kept in-frame beta chains. All rows with the same CDR3 protein become a single entry with the most common DNA and genes. It is TCRdb's table, rather than the study itself, that gives the V and J calls and clone size. This sample has 500,000 to 700,000 distinct CDR3 sequences in its table, and about 32% of those were observed once. 40% to 50% of the sample is held by the ten biggest clonotypes.

The CDR3 goes from the cysteine to the phenylalanine over 14 residues. Solely the CDR3 DNA is kept, with 42 bases framed from the first base. The germline V gene (reference sequence) sets CDR1 to SEHNR and CDR2 to FQNEAQ. V drops 4 bases and J drops 4 bases, leaving 13 bases in between. The input for sequencing was peripheral blood mononuclear cells (PBMCs), taken when the disease was refractory, from a patient treated with antithyroid drugs. This chain joins TRBV7-9 to TRBJ1-1; the D gene cannot be resolved reliably. The receptor's source is a female donor with Graves disease. The DNA sequence is TGTGCCAGCAGCTCTGGAAGGGTGATCACTGAAGCTTTCTTT. Its product reads: CASSSGRVITEAFF.